This entry features one T cell receptor (beta chain) sequence. In the authors' methods: Nucleated cell number was recorded as an estimate derived from reference gene primer amplification. TCRdb keeps only in-frame clones here, not all; method: immunoSEQ multiplex PCR. Clonal size and the V and J genes are those of that table, whereas D and trimming came from the DNA. The sample lists about 160,000 clones; approximately 75% were seen once. The sample is drawn from a study of blood T cell repertoires in COVID-19. Germline assignment: CDR1 KGHDR and CDR2 SFDVKD. This CDR3 region has 13 residues. V shed 10 bases and J shed 3 bases, with 12 bases lying between them.

This chain joins TRBV24-1 and TRBJ2-1, with D maybe TRBD2 (5 bases). This TCR was sampled from a human donor in a cohort sampled during active COVID-19. Material: peripheral blood. Here the CDR3 DNA reads TGTGCCACTGGAGGTGGGAACTACAATGAGCAGTTCTTC. It encodes CATGGGNYNEQFF.